The 32 T cell receptor beta chains reported below all come from one sample, sequenced in a study of OX40 agonist ivuxolimab in advanced cancers. Measured with immunoSEQ multiplex PCR; TCRdb has only the in-frame clones, and not every one. The sample lists approximately 77,000 clones; about 90% were seen once. The sequencing used CD4+ or CD8+ T cells sorted from blood, collected in a trial of the OX40 agonist ivuxolimab. These receptors all stem from an adult with an advanced solid tumor such as melanoma, head and neck, liver or kidney cancer.

This chain joins TRBV7-2 and TRBJ1-1, with D possibly TRBD1 on 6 matching bases. V was clipped by 0 bases and J by 1 base, with 9 bases between them. The length of the CDR3 is 15 residues. Germline V gene sequence: CDR1 SGHTA, CDR2 FQGNSA. The CDR3 bases are TGTGCCAGCAGCTTAGCGCGCAGGGGGAACACTGAAGCTTTCTTT. Protein product: CASSLARRGNTEAFF.

This clone was seen a few times. The genes are TRBV18 and TRBJ1-4, with D possibly TRBD1 on 5 matching bases. CDR1 KGHSH and CDR2 LQKENI come from the germline V gene. This CDR3 spans 15 amino acids. V lost 3 bases and J 3 bases, leaving 11 bases between the germline ends. DNA for the CDR3: TGTGCCAGCTCACCTGAGGGGTTTCCTAATGAAAAACTGTTTTTT. This gives the protein CASSPEGFPNEKLFF.

The rearrangement uses TRBV15 and TRBJ2-7; 7 bases are shared with TRBD1. Germline V gene sequence: CDR1 LNHNV, CDR2 YYDKDF (reference sequence). After removal of 0 bases from V and 0 bases from J, the junction contained 5 bases not matched to a gene. This CDR3 comprises 16 residues. The chain's CDR3 is CATSRDLGTVSYEQYF. The CDR3 DNA follows: TGTGCCACCAGCAGAGATTTGGGGACAGTCTCCTACGAGCAGTACTTC.

This sequence joins TRBV7-2 and TRBJ2-1, with D maybe TRBD2 (5 bases). The CDR3 consists of 15 residues. Trimming removed 5 bases from V and 2 bases from J, with 13 bases in between. The V gene's germline CDR1 is SGHTA and CDR2 FQGNSA. The CDR3 reads CASSSRRRTYNEQFF. CDR3 bases: TGTGCCAGCAGCAGCCGACGGAGGACCTACAATGAGCAGTTCTTC.

The gene calls are TRBV5-6 and TRBJ2-2; 7 bases are a match to TRBD1. There are 15 residues in the CDR3. Germline V gene lookup returns CDR1 SGHDT and CDR2 YYEEEE. With V trimmed by 0 bases and J by 3 bases, 2 bases remained unmatched. The chain's CDR3 is CASSLGTGYTGELFF. The CDR3 DNA is TGTGCCAGCAGCTTGGGGACAGGATACACCGGGGAGCTGTTTTTT.

The chain joins TRBV5-1 to TRBJ2-5, with D hard to call. Per the germline V gene, CDR1 is SGHRS and CDR2 is YFSETQ. The V end lost 4 bases, the J end lost 4 bases, and 8 bases lay between the germline ends. This CDR3 spans 12 amino acids. The CDR3 coding sequence is TGCGCCAGCAGCCCCCCCGGAGAGACCCAGTACTTC. Translated: CASSPPGETQYF.

V gene TRBV5-1 combines with J gene TRBJ1-2, with D possibly matching TRBD1 (5 bases). V dropped 3 bases and J dropped 7 bases, with 16 bases sitting between them. Germline assignment: CDR1 SGHRS and CDR2 YFSETQ. The CDR3 runs 14 residues. The CDR3: CASSSGEKGFGYTF. DNA of the CDR3: TGCGCCAGCAGCTCGGGGGAGAAGGGGTTTGGCTACACCTTC.

This chain links TRBV6-6 with TRBJ2-7, with D tentatively TRBD1 (6 bases). V gave up 1 base and J gave up 1 base, with 8 bases separating them. Germline CDR1 and CDR2: MNHNY and SVGAGI (reference sequence). The CDR3 length is 14 residues. The CDR3 reads CASSYYQGSYEQYF. As DNA, the CDR3 is TGTGCCAGCAGTTACTATCAGGGGTCCTACGAGCAGTACTTC.

This chain connects TRBV28 to TRBJ2-1; 7 bases map to TRBD2. The CDR3 spans 16 residues. V lost 1 base, J lost 7 bases, and 10 bases stayed unmatched. Germline CDR1 MDHEN, CDR2 SYDVKM. The CDR3 DNA reads as TGTGCCAGCAGTTTATTCGACGCGGGGAGGGCGAATGAGCAGTTCTTC. It is translated as CASSLFDAGRANEQFF.

This chain uses TRBV6-1 with TRBJ2-3; 7 positions match TRBD1. The CDR3 has 14 amino acids. J gave up 2 bases and V 10 bases, and 9 bases lay outside the gene matches. Germline V gene sequence: CDR1 MNHNS, CDR2 SASEGT. In DNA form, the CDR3 reads TGTGCCACCGAAGGGGGCACCACCACAGATACGCAGTATTTT. Residues: CATEGGTTTDTQYF.

This sequence joins TRBV28 and TRBJ2-4, with D perhaps matching TRBD1 or TRBD2 (5 bases each). V dropped 5 bases and J dropped 0 bases, with 14 bases sitting between them. Germline V gene data show CDR1 as MDHEN and CDR2 as SYDVKM. This CDR3 is built from 16 residues. The CDR3 sequence is CASSLLGETAKNIQYF. CDR3 DNA sequence: TGTGCCAGCAGTCTATTAGGGGAGACAGCCAAAAACATTCAGTACTTC.

V is TRBV10-3 and J is TRBJ1-1; D is ambiguous. This CDR3 comprises 13 residues. Deletions cut 2 bases from V and 11 bases from J, with 15 bases between. Germline CDR1 and CDR2: ENHRY and SYGVKD. In DNA form, the CDR3 reads TGTGCCATCAGTGAGACGGAGGCTTGGGCGGCTTTCTTT. This sequence encodes CAISETEAWAAFF.

The chain employs TRBV19 and TRBJ1-4, with D perhaps TRBD1 (6 bases). The CDR3 has 18 amino acids. CDR1 and CDR2 from the germline V gene are LNHDA and SQIVND (reference sequence). The V and J ends lost 5 bases and 0 bases respectively, with 19 bases between them. The CDR3 loop reads CASSHDRTRVATNEKLFF. In DNA, the CDR3 is TGTGCCAGTAGTCACGACAGGACCCGCGTTGCAACTAATGAAAAACTGTTTTTT.

A single count supports this clone. V usage is TRBV7-9 and J usage is TRBJ1-2, with unresolved D. Trimming stripped 2 bases from V and 5 bases from J, with 15 bases between. This CDR3 contains 15 residues. CDR1 SEHNR and CDR2 FQNEAQ come from the germline V gene (reference sequence). The DNA of the CDR3 is TGTGCCAGCAGCTTAACTGCAGGCTGGGATTATGGCTACACCTTC. Protein product: CASSLTAGWDYGYTF.

The chain employs TRBV5-4 and TRBJ2-3, with D perhaps matching TRBD2 (6 bases). CDR1 and CDR2 from the germline V gene are SGHNT and YYREEE (reference sequence). This CDR3 has 13 amino acids. Between the trimmed V and J ends, which lost 0 bases and 6 bases, there was a span of 8 bases. In DNA form, the CDR3 reads TGTGCCAGCAGCTTGGTGCGGGACGATACGCAGTATTTT. It translates to CASSLVRDDTQYF.

CDR3 sequence: CASSPGGSYEQYF. CDR3 nucleotides: TGTGCCAGCAGCCCTGGGGGATCCTACGAGCAGTACTTC. The genes are TRBV11-3 and TRBJ2-7; D may correspond to TRBD1 or TRBD2 (5 bases each). V shed 5 bases and J shed 1 base, with 9 bases lying between them. The CDR3 runs to 13 residues. Per the germline V gene, CDR1 is SGHNT and CDR2 is YENEEA.

The rearrangement uses TRBV6-9 and TRBJ2-1, with D unclear. The CDR3 extends over 11 amino acids. Deletions cut 10 bases from V and 6 bases from J, with 10 bases between. Per the germline V gene, CDR1 is MNHGY and CDR2 is SVAAGI. CDR3 coding DNA: TGTGCCATCGAAACGGCCAATGAGCAGTTCTTC. Amino acids: CAIETANEQFF.

To note about this clone: Germline is not matched at one junction end, which may reflect a read error. V usage is TRBV18 and J usage is TRBJ2-1; 13 nucleotides agree with TRBD2. Germline CDR1 KGHSH, CDR2 LQKENI. The CDR3 extends over 17 amino acids. The CDR3 sequence: CASSPGGTSGVYSEQFF. The CDR3 DNA sequence: TGTGCCAGCTCACCAGGCGGGACTAGCGGGGTTTACAGTGAGCAGTTCTTC. The full variable domain, with the rest looked up from reference TRBV18 and TRBJ2-1, is NAGVMQNPRHLVRRRGQEARLRCSPMKGHSHVYWYRQLPEEGLKFMVYLQKENIIDESGMPKERFSAEFPKEGPSILRIQQVVRGDSAAYFCASSPGGTSGVYSEQFFGPGTRLTVL.

The rearrangement uses TRBV5-4 and TRBJ1-2; no definite D call. The CDR3 contains 11 residues. Germline V gene lookup returns CDR1 SGHNT and CDR2 YYREEE (reference sequence). V dropped 4 bases and J dropped 7 bases, with 8 bases sitting between them. The CDR3 bases are TGTGCCAGCAGCAGCGCCGGTGGCTACACCTTC. Protein product: CASSSAGGYTF. The complete variable domain, with remaining parts taken from reference TRBV5-4 and TRBJ1-2, reads ETGVTQSPTHLIKTRGQQVTLRCSSQSGHNTVSWYQQALGQGPQFIFQYYREEENGRGNFPPRFSGLQFPNYSSELNVNALELDDSALYLCASSSAGGYTFGSGTRLTVV.

The J gene is TRBJ2-2, the V gene TRBV5-1, with D perhaps matching TRBD1 (8 bases). CDR1 is SGHRS and CDR2 is YFSETQ in the germline V gene. V lost 6 bases to trimming and J lost 4 bases, with 16 bases between them. The CDR3 length is 15 residues. The CDR3 sequence: CASITGGDATGELFF. In DNA, the CDR3 is TGCGCCAGCATCACAGGGGGGGATGCCACCGGGGAGCTGTTTTTT. The full variable domain, in which reference TRBV5-1 and TRBJ2-2 provide the parts outside the CDR3, is KAGVTQTPRYLIKTRGQQVTLSCSPISGHRSVSWYQQTPGQGLQFLFEYFSETQRNKGNFPGRFSGRQFSNSRSEMNVSTLELGDSALYLCASITGGDATGELFFGEGSRLTVL.

The chain carries TRBV18 and TRBJ1-1, with D possibly matching TRBD1 (5 bases). The germline V and J ends were trimmed by 5 bases and 4 bases, with 14 bases remaining between them. This CDR3 region has 14 residues. The V gene's germline CDR1 is KGHSH and CDR2 LQKENI. CDR3 in amino acids: CASSASGFGTEAFF. DNA for the CDR3: TGTGCCAGCTCAGCTTCAGGGTTCGGCACTGAAGCTTTCTTT.

The chain joins TRBV11-2 to TRBJ2-7; 7 bases line up with TRBD2. Germline V lookup: CDR1 SGHAT, CDR2 FQNNGV. Trimming cost V 3 bases and J 2 bases; bases outside gene matches: 7. CDR3 length equals 15 residues. The CDR3 sequence: CASSFRRGVAYEQYF. CDR3 bases: TGTGCCAGCAGCTTTCGACGGGGGGTGGCCTACGAGCAGTACTTC.

The chain couples TRBV10-3 to TRBJ2-3, with 7 bases fitting TRBD2. J gave up 0 bases and V 9 bases, and 33 bases lay outside the gene matches. Germline CDR1 reads ENHRY; CDR2 reads SYGVKD. The CDR3 runs 23 residues. The CDR3 sequence is CAMQFHHSSDGTWLAVSTDTQYF. The CDR3 nucleotides read TGTGCCATGCAATTTCACCATAGCAGTGACGGGACTTGGCTAGCGGTAAGCACAGATACGCAGTATTTT.

V usage is TRBV29-1 and J usage is TRBJ1-1, with 10 bases matching TRBD1. This CDR3 region has 13 residues. Losses at the gene ends were 7 bases for V and 1 base for J; bases not matched to a gene: 3. Per the germline V gene, CDR1 is SQVTM and CDR2 is ANQGSEA. The CDR3 spells CSGRTGGNTEAFF. In DNA form, the CDR3 reads TGCAGCGGCAGGACAGGGGGGAACACTGAAGCTTTCTTT.

This chain uses TRBV27 with TRBJ2-3; D may match TRBD1 or TRBD2 (5 bases each). Trimming shortened V by 10 bases and J by 3 bases, and 20 bases separated the two germline ends. Germline V gene data show CDR1 as MNHEY and CDR2 as SMNVEV (reference sequence). CDR3 size: 15 residues. In DNA, the CDR3 is TGTGCCACCTACTTGTGGGGACCCGGGACAGATACGCAGTATTTT. This encodes CATYLWGPGTDTQYF.

This clone was recorded only once. The chain joins TRBV6-5 to TRBJ1-2; no reliable D call. Germline CDR1 is MNHEY and CDR2 is SVGAGI. Trimming shortened V by 7 bases and J by 8 bases, and 14 bases separated the two germline ends. CDR3 length equals 12 residues. For the CDR3, the DNA is TGTGCCAGCAAACCTTTCGTGGGGGGCTACACCTTC. The encoded protein is CASKPFVGGYTF.

The rearrangement joins TRBV27 to TRBJ1-2, with 8 bases that match TRBD1. The V and J ends lost 3 bases and 2 bases, in that order; junction bases with no gene match: 2. This CDR3 comprises 14 residues. Germline V lookup: CDR1 MNHEY, CDR2 SMNVEV (reference sequence). CDR3 sequence: CASSFDRGNYGYTF. CDR3 bases: TGTGCCAGCAGTTTCGACAGGGGAAACTATGGCTACACCTTC.

The chain joins TRBV9 to TRBJ2-5; the match to TRBD1 covers 8 bases. The length of the CDR3 is 15 residues. V was clipped by 3 bases and J by 2 bases; unmatched bases: 6. Germline V gives CDR1 SGDLS, CDR2 YYNGEE. CDR3 loop: CASSGTGMRQETQYF. Written as DNA, the CDR3 is TGTGCCAGCAGCGGGACAGGGATGCGGCAAGAGACCCAGTACTTC. The complete variable domain, with remaining parts taken from reference TRBV9 and TRBJ2-5, reads DSGVTQTPKHLITATGQRVTLRCSPRSGDLSVYWYQQSLDQGLQFLIQYYNGEERAKGNILERFSAQQFPDLHSELNLSSLELGDSALYFCASSGTGMRQETQYFGPGTRLLVL.

This chain joins TRBV2 and TRBJ2-3; 13 nucleotides line up with TRBD2. CDR1 and CDR2 (germline): SNHLY, FYNNEI. Trimming at V came to 4 bases and at J to 5 bases, leaving 3 bases not matched to a gene. This CDR3 contains 15 residues. In DNA, the CDR3 is TGTGCCAGCAGTGGGACTAGCGGGGGACAAGATACGCAGTATTTT. Amino acids: CASSGTSGGQDTQYF.

V and J are TRBV27 and TRBJ2-2, with TRBD2 matching over 11 bases. CDR1 and CDR2 from the germline V gene are MNHEY and SMNVEV (reference sequence). CDR3 length equals 15 residues. J lost 7 bases, V lost 7 bases, and 8 bases had no gene match. CDR3: CASKVAGGPDGELFF. CDR3 bases: TGTGCCAGCAAAGTAGCGGGAGGGCCGGACGGGGAGCTGTTTTTT.

This rearrangement joins TRBV28 to TRBJ2-1; D possibly matches TRBD1 or TRBD2 (5 bases each). V dropped 5 bases and J dropped 9 bases, with 17 bases sitting between them. The CDR3 is made up of 14 amino acids. Germline lookup yields CDR1 MDHEN and CDR2 SYDVKM. This CDR3 reads CASSPPQGTSEQFF. The CDR3 DNA is TGTGCCAGCAGTCCACCCCAAGGGACGAGTGAGCAGTTCTTC.

The rearrangement joins TRBV5-1 to TRBJ2-7; D perhaps matches TRBD2 (5 bases). The CDR3 has 14 amino acids. CDR1 and CDR2 (germline): SGHRS, YFSETQ. V was pared by 8 bases and J by 7 bases, with 22 bases between. The chain's CDR3 is CASSAEPIQREQYF. DNA for the CDR3: TGCGCCAGTAGCGCGGAACCCATCCAGAGGGAGCAGTACTTC.